This T cell receptor (beta chain) is from a study of blood T cell repertoires in COVID-19. Sequencing used immunoSEQ multiplex PCR; TCRdb keeps in-frame clones, though not all of them. The table shows roughly 240,000 clones, with about 91% occurring only once. This clonotype originated in a woman aged 40 to 50 with acute COVID-19. The sequenced sample consisted of PBMCs or T cells enriched from blood (not recorded which).

The CDR3 protein is CASSDRGSGQPQHF. The CDR3 region has the DNA TGCGCCAGCAGTGACAGGGGGAGCGGTCAGCCCCAGCATTTT. The V gene is TRBV10-1, the J gene TRBJ1-5; the match to TRBD1 covers 7 bases. Germline V gene lookup returns CDR1 WNHNN and CDR2 SYGVQD (reference sequence). This CDR3 is 14 amino acids long. V trimming: 3 bases; J trimming: 6 bases; junction bases outside the gene matches: 5.